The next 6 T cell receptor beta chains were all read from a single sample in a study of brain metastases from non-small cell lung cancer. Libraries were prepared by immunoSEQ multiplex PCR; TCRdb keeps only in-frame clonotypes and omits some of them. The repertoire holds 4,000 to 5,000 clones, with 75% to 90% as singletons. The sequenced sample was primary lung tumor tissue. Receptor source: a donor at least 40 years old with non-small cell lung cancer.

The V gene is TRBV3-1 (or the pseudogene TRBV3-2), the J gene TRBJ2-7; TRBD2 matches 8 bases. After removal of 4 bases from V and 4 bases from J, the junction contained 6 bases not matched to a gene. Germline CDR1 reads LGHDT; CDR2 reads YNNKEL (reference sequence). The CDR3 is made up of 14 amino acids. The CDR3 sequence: CASSRTAGEYEQYF. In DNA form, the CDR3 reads TGTGCCAGCAGCCGAACAGCGGGAGAGTACGAGCAGTACTTC.

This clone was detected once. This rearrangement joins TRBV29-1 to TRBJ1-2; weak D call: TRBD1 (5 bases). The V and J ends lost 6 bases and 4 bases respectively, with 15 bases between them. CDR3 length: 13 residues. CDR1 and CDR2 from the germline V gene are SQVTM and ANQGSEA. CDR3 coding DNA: TGCAGCGTGCTCCCGGGACTGTCCTATGGCTACACCTTC. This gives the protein CSVLPGLSYGYTF.

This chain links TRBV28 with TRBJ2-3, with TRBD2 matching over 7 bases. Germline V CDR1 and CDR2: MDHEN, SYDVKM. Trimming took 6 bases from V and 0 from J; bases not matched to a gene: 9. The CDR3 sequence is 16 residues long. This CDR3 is CASSPTNSGSTDTQYF. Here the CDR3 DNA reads TGTGCCAGCAGCCCTACCAATAGCGGGAGCACAGATACGCAGTATTTT.

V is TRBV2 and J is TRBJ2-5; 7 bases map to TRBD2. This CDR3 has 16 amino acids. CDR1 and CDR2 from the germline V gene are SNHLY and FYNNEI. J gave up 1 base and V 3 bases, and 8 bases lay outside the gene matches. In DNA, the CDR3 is TGTGCCAGCAGTGAGACGGCGGGAGCTCTCCAAGAGACCCAGTACTTC. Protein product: CASSETAGALQETQYF.

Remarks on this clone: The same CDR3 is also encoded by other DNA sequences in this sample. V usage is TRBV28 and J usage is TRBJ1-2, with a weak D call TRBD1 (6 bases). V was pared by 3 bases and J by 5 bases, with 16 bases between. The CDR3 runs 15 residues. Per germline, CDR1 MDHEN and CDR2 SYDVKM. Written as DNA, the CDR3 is TGTGCCAGCAGTTTTGTGGGGGGCGTAAATTATGGCTACACCTTC. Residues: CASSFVGGVNYGYTF.

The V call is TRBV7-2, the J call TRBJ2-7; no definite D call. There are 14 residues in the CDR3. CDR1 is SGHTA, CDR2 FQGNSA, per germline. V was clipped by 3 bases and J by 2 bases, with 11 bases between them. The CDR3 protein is CASSLVVNTYEQYF. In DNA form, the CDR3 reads TGTGCCAGCAGCTTGGTGGTAAATACCTACGAGCAGTACTTC. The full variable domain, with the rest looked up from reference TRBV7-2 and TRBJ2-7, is GAGVSQSPSNKVTEKGKDVELRCDPISGHTALYWYRQSLGQGLEFLIYFQGNSAPDKSGLPSDRFSAERTGGSVSTLTIQRTQQEDSAVYLCASSLVVNTYEQYFGPGTRLTVT.